The T cell receptor beta chain described here comes from a study of control samples from healthy donors and cancer patients. J lost 1 base, V lost 4 bases, and 8 bases had no gene match. The CDR3 is 16 residues long. CDR1 and CDR2 from the germline V gene are MNHEY and SMNVEV (reference sequence). Data came from immunoSEQ multiplex PCR; TCRdb stores just in-frame clones and leaves some out. This sample has around 96,000 clones, with roughly 93% found just once. The chain joins TRBV27 to TRBJ1-1; 8 bases map to TRBD1. Sequenced: blood. This sequence originates from a man between 18 and 29 years old in good health. Here the CDR3 reads CASSSGQGGWNTEAFF. The CDR3 DNA sequence: TGTGCCAGCAGTTCCGGACAGGGCGGTTGGAACACTGAAGCTTTCTTT.